Below, 23 T cell receptor beta chains from the same sample are listed, as sequenced in a study of T cells in Graves' hyperthyroidism and ophthalmopathy. Amplification yielded TCR beta CDR3 regions, with RNA transcripts as the source. First-round RT-PCR targeting the TCR CDR3 was performed with the HTBI primer set. MiXCR was run by TCRdb on the multiplex PCR reads, yielding one entry per CDR3 protein. This table holds over 650,000 distinct CDR3 sequences, less than 20% found once. The sequenced sample consisted of blood. The receptors come from a man in his late teens or twenties with Graves' hyperthyroidism.

This clonotype was recorded many times. V is TRBV27 and J is TRBJ2-1; TRBD2 agrees at 8 bases. Looked up from germline, CDR1 is MNHEY and CDR2 is SMNVEV (reference sequence). The trim removed 6 bases at V and 5 bases at J, leaving 9 bases unmatched. This CDR3 is built from 15 residues. The CDR3, as DNA: TGTGCCAGCAGCCTCAGCGGGAGAGCCCACAATGAGCAGTTCTTC. Protein: CASSLSGRAHNEQFF.

This clonotype was detected ten times or more. The chain uses TRBV18 and TRBJ2-5, with a tentative D call TRBD1 (6 bases). The CDR3 has 16 residues. Germline CDR1 reads KGHSH; CDR2 reads LQKENI. Trimming stripped 3 bases from V and 7 bases from J, with 21 bases between. The CDR3 coding sequence is TGTGCCAGCTCACCTCTCCCCACAGTGGGGGCTGGGACCCAGTACTTC. Translated, it gives CASSPLPTVGAGTQYF.

Many counts were recorded for this clonotype. The V call is TRBV12-3 or TRBV12-4, the J call TRBJ2-5, with D uncertain. The CDR3 is 15 residues long. Trimming stripped 3 bases from V and 5 bases from J, with 16 bases between. The CDR3 sequence: CASSFLGLLKETQYF. In DNA, the CDR3 is TGTGCCAGCAGTTTCTTGGGCCTACTCAAGGAGACCCAGTACTTC.

The rearrangement links TRBV3-1 to TRBJ1-6; no reliable D call. V shed 2 bases and J shed 1 base, with 3 bases lying between them. Per germline, CDR1 LGHDT and CDR2 YNNKEL (reference sequence). The length of the CDR3 is 14 residues. CDR3 sequence (DNA): TGTGCCAGCAGCCAACGGTCCTATAATTCACCCCTCCACTTT. Its protein is CASSQRSYNSPLHF.

This clonotype was counted between two and nine times. The chain combines TRBV19 with TRBJ2-1, with a tentative D call TRBD2 (5 bases). Trimming took off 5 bases at V and 10 bases at J, with 12 bases between the two ends. CDR1 is LNHDA, CDR2 SQIVND, per germline (reference sequence). The CDR3 covers 12 residues. The CDR3 protein is CASSLGWEEQFF. The CDR3 coding sequence is TGTGCCAGTAGTTTGGGGTGGGAGGAGCAGTTCTTC. The full variable domain, in which reference TRBV19 and TRBJ2-1 provide the parts outside the CDR3, is DGGITQSPKYLFRKEGQNVTLSCEQNLNHDAMYWYRQDPGQGLRLIYYSQIVNDFQKGDIAEGYSVSREKKESFPLTVTSAQKNPTAFYLCASSLGWEEQFFGPGTRLTVL.

The genes are TRBV28 and TRBJ2-4; no clear D gene. Trimming removed 5 bases from V and 9 bases from J, with 20 bases in between. This CDR3 is built from 15 residues. Germline V gives CDR1 MDHEN, CDR2 SYDVKM. CDR3 nucleotide sequence: TGTGCCAGCAGTCCCCCCCCCCCCGCCAATATCATTCAGTACTTC. Protein: CASSPPPPANIIQYF.

This clonotype was found many times. The chain links TRBV12-3 or TRBV12-4 to TRBJ2-4, with D possibly matching TRBD2 (6 bases). Between the trimmed V and J ends, which lost 9 bases and 6 bases, there was a span of 18 bases. The CDR3 is 14 amino acids. The DNA of the CDR3 is TGTGCCAGTCGAAGAGGACTATTCGGAAACATTCAGTACTTC. It codes for CASRRGLFGNIQYF.

The genes are TRBV20-1 and TRBJ2-7; 8 positions match TRBD1. This CDR3 is 15 amino acids long. V dropped 4 bases and J dropped 2; count of bases not matched to a gene: 10. The germline CDR1 and CDR2 sequences are DFQATT and SNEGSKA (reference sequence). Here the CDR3 reads CSATQRTGWTYEQYF. The CDR3 region has the DNA TGCAGTGCTACCCAGAGGACAGGGTGGACCTACGAGCAGTACTTC.

The chain uses TRBV28 and TRBJ1-2, with TRBD1 matching 7 bases. After removal of 2 bases from V and 7 bases from J, the junction contained 13 bases not matched to a gene. This CDR3 region has 16 residues. CDR1 MDHEN and CDR2 SYDVKM come from the germline V gene. The CDR3 protein is CASSLRDSPILGGYTF. In DNA, the CDR3 is TGTGCCAGCAGTTTACGGGACAGCCCTATTTTGGGTGGCTACACCTTC.

This clonotype has ten or more counts. The chain has TRBV6-1 and TRBJ2-1; 7 bases fit TRBD2. CDR1 and CDR2 (germline): MNHNS, SASEGT. There are 15 residues in the CDR3. V gave up 6 bases and J gave up 10 bases; unmatched junction bases: 15. The CDR3 here is CASSGEAGPTREQFF. DNA for the CDR3: TGTGCCAGCAGCGGTGAAGCGGGACCAACACGGGAGCAGTTCTTC.

The table lists this clonotype with many counts. The CDR3 loop is CASGITGGAEAFF. The CDR3 DNA is TGTGCTAGTGGTATTACAGGGGGCGCGGAAGCTTTCTTT. This chain joins TRBV12-5 and TRBJ1-1; 9 bases fit TRBD1. V trimming: 5 bases; J trimming: 8 bases; junction bases outside the gene matches: 6. In germline, CDR1 is LGHNT, CDR2 FRNRAP. The CDR3 consists of 13 residues. The full variable domain, rest sourced from reference TRBV12-5 and TRBJ1-1, is DARVTQTPRHKVTEMGQEVTMRCQPILGHNTVFWYRQTMMQGLELLAYFRNRAPLDDSGMPKDRFSAEMPDATLATLKIQPSEPRDSAVYFCASGITGGAEAFFGQGTRLTVV.

This clonotype was observed many times. The chain is built from TRBV18 and TRBJ1-2; 8 bases are shared with TRBD1. V was pared by 2 bases and J by 8 bases, with 7 bases of the junction left unmatched. CDR3 length: 14 amino acids. Germline V gene sequence: CDR1 KGHSH, CDR2 LQKENI. The chain's CDR3 is CASSPSDRGQGYTF. CDR3 coding DNA: TGTGCCAGCTCACCATCAGACAGGGGACAAGGCTACACCTTC.

This clonotype appeared a few times. This sequence joins TRBV24-1 and TRBJ2-1, with 11 bases identical to TRBD1. This CDR3 comprises 15 residues. V lost 3 bases to trimming and J lost 8 bases; unmatched junction nucleotides: 5. Germline V gene data show CDR1 as KGHDR and CDR2 as SFDVKD. DNA for the CDR3: TGTGCCACCAGTGATCCCGGACAGGGGGCATATGAGCAGTTCTTC. Translated, it gives CATSDPGQGAYEQFF.

This clonotype was counted only a few times. CDR3 sequence reads: CASSYVEANTGELFF. CDR3 in DNA: TGTGCCAGCAGTTATGTGGAGGCGAACACCGGGGAGCTGTTTTTT. The chain combines TRBV6-2 or TRBV6-3 with TRBJ2-2, with a weak D call TRBD2 (5 bases). The length of the CDR3 is 15 residues. V was shortened by 3 bases and J by 0 bases, with 8 bases between the two germline ends. Germline V CDR1 and CDR2: MNHEY, SVGEGT.

This clonotype was counted ten times or more. The rearrangement uses TRBV3-1 and TRBJ2-3; possible D gene TRBD2, 7 bases. Germline V gene data show CDR1 as LGHDT and CDR2 as YNNKEL (reference sequence). There are 15 residues in the CDR3. With 1 base removed from V and 7 bases from J, the gap between germline ends came to 15 bases. The CDR3 protein is CASSQGHWRGHTQYF. The CDR3 DNA sequence: TGTGCCAGCAGCCAAGGGCACTGGCGGGGGCATACGCAGTATTTT.

This clonotype was counted between two and nine times. V usage is TRBV9 and J usage is TRBJ2-7; D not certain. The germline V gene encodes CDR1 SGDLS and CDR2 YYNGEE. The CDR3 loop spans 15 amino acids. Trimming removed 4 bases from V and 0 bases from J, with 14 bases in between. This CDR3 is CASSRDPLSSYEQYF. The CDR3 coding sequence is TGTGCCAGCAGCCGTGACCCACTGAGCTCCTACGAGCAGTACTTC.

This clonotype was found a few times. The chain combines TRBV4-1 with TRBJ2-2; the D gene is possibly TRBD1 (5 bases). V was trimmed by 0 bases and J by 4 bases, leaving 18 bases between them. This CDR3 spans 18 amino acids. Germline V gene sequence: CDR1 MGHRA, CDR2 YSYEKL. CDR3 coding DNA: TGCGCCAGCAGCCAAGATCCTGGCCAGGGTAGGGGCACCGGGGAGCTGTTTTTT. It codes for CASSQDPGQGRGTGELFF.

This clonotype came up many times. The rearrangement joins TRBV28 to TRBJ2-2; the D gene is possibly TRBD2 (6 bases). This CDR3 region has 16 residues. Germline CDR1 MDHEN, CDR2 SYDVKM. The V end lost 6 bases, the J end lost 1 base, and 15 bases lay between the germline ends. The DNA for the CDR3 is TGTGCCAGCAGCCCGTCCCGGCGGGAGAACACCGGGGAGCTGTTTTTT. Encoded protein: CASSPSRRENTGELFF.

This clonotype was seen many times. The chain carries TRBV27 and TRBJ2-6; possibly TRBD2 for D (5 bases). CDR1 is MNHEY and CDR2 is SMNVEV in the germline V gene (reference sequence). V shed 4 bases and J shed 5 bases, with 15 bases lying between them. This CDR3 comprises 16 residues. CDR3 coding DNA: TGTGCCAGCAGTTCCACCGGGAAGGCATGGGCCAACGTCCTGACTTTC. The encoded protein is CASSSTGKAWANVLTF.

This clonotype has just a few counts. The V call is TRBV29-1, the J call TRBJ1-1; TRBD1 might be the D (6 bases). This CDR3 region has 13 residues. Trimming removed 7 bases from V and 3 bases from J, with 15 bases in between. Germline V gives CDR1 SQVTM, CDR2 ANQGSEA. The CDR3 loop is CSADGQPDTEAFF. DNA for the CDR3: TGCAGCGCAGACGGACAGCCGGACACTGAAGCTTTCTTT.

This chain connects TRBV5-4 to TRBJ2-1, with 10 bases aligning to TRBD2. CDR3 length equals 15 residues. The J segment lost 7 bases and the V segment lost 6 bases, leaving 10 bases of the junction unmatched. Germline V gene sequence: CDR1 SGHNT, CDR2 YYREEE (reference sequence). The CDR3 protein is CASTDTSGIGNEQFF. The CDR3, as DNA: TGTGCCAGCACCGACACTAGCGGGATAGGGAATGAGCAGTTCTTC. The entire variable domain, with the rest obtained from reference TRBV5-4 and TRBJ2-1, is as follows: ETGVTQSPTHLIKTRGQQVTLRCSSQSGHNTVSWYQQALGQGPQFIFQYYREEENGRGNFPPRFSGLQFPNYSSELNVNALELDDSALYLCASTDTSGIGNEQFFGPGTRLTVL.

V gene TRBV28 combines with J gene TRBJ2-6; D remains unclear. CDR1 is MDHEN, CDR2 SYDVKM, per germline. The V end lost 5 bases, the J end lost 0 bases, and 8 bases lay between the germline ends. This CDR3 comprises 15 residues. CDR3 amino acids: CASSPRFSGANVLTF. The CDR3 coding sequence is TGTGCCAGCAGTCCCAGATTCTCTGGGGCCAACGTCCTGACTTTC. Complete variable domain (other parts from reference TRBV28 and TRBJ2-6): DVKVTQSSRYLVKRTGEKVFLECVQDMDHENMFWYRQDPGLGLRLIYFSYDVKMKEKGDIPEGYSVSREKKERFSLILESASTNQTSMYLCASSPRFSGANVLTFGAGSRLTVL.

In its sample, this clonotype was seen many times. The CDR3 nucleotides are TGTGCCTGGAGTACCTACTCCTACAATGAGCAGTTCTTC. Translating gives CAWSTYSYNEQFF. The chain couples TRBV30 to TRBJ2-1; D not resolved. The CDR3 is 13 residues long. V was pared by 2 bases and J by 0 bases, with 5 bases between. Per germline, CDR1 GTSNPN and CDR2 SVGIG (reference sequence).